These 22 T cell receptor beta chains share one sample of origin, sequenced in a study of T-cell reconstitution after alpha-beta-depleted transplantation in children. The authors prepared the TCRbeta library with unique molecular identifiers. A single record per CDR3 protein comes from TCRdb applying MiXCR to the PCR reads. The data show around 50,000 distinct CDR3 sequences, around 56% seen once. Source: peripheral blood, taken before TCRalphabeta/CD19-depleted stem cell transplant. Every receptor here comes from a boy in the first two years of life with SCID, due to receive a stem cell transplant.

This chain links TRBV5-6 with TRBJ2-7; either TRBD1 or TRBD2 may supply D (5 bases each). Per the germline V gene, CDR1 is SGHDT and CDR2 is YYEEEE. The ends were cut back, 3 bases at V and 4 bases at J, with 5 bases in the middle. CDR3 size: 11 residues. The CDR3 loop is CASSWGYEQYF. The CDR3 DNA sequence: TGTGCCAGCAGCTGGGGGTACGAGCAGTACTTC.

The chain is built from TRBV20-1 and TRBJ1-1; D is unclear. Germline V CDR1 and CDR2: DFQATT, SNEGSKA (reference sequence). The V end lost 5 bases, the J end lost 1 base, and 8 bases lay between the germline ends. CDR3 length equals 12 residues. The CDR3 coding sequence is TGCAGTGCTGCGGACGGGAACACTGAAGCTTTCTTT. Protein product: CSAADGNTEAFF.

The rearrangement links TRBV7-6 to TRBJ2-1, with D perhaps assigned TRBD1 or TRBD2 (5 bases each). The CDR3 totals 16 residues. Between the trimmed V and J ends, which lost 1 base and 1 base, there was a span of 11 bases. CDR1 is SGHVS and CDR2 is FNYEAQ in the germline V gene. In nucleotides, the CDR3 is TGTGCCAGCAGCTTAGGAGGGGTCGGGTCCTACAATGAGCAGTTCTTC. Translating it yields CASSLGGVGSYNEQFF.

The chain combines TRBV7-2 with TRBJ2-2; no reliable D call. The V end was cut by 4 bases, the J end by 0 bases, with 9 bases between. CDR1 is SGHTA, CDR2 FQGNSA, per germline. This CDR3 is built from 15 residues. CDR3 bases: TGTGCCAGCAGCTCTGTCTACCCGAACACCGGGGAGCTGTTTTTT. The encoded protein is CASSSVYPNTGELFF.

This clonotype was detected ten times or more. J is TRBJ1-2 and V is TRBV7-2; the D gene is possibly TRBD1 (6 bases). Germline V lookup: CDR1 SGHTA, CDR2 FQGNSA. This CDR3 is built from 15 residues. Between the trimmed V and J ends, which lost 5 bases and 1 base, there was a span of 14 bases. CDR3 coding DNA: TGTGCCAGCAGCCCTACAGGGAACTTTAACTATGGCTACACCTTC. Protein sequence: CASSPTGNFNYGYTF.

The chain has TRBV19 and TRBJ2-7, with 8 bases aligning to TRBD2. Germline trimming cut 3 bases from V and 1 base from J; bases unmatched to any gene: 5. CDR1 is LNHDA and CDR2 is SQIVND in the germline V gene (reference sequence). There are 15 residues in the CDR3. CDR3 sequence: CASSIGGGGSYEQYF. CDR3 sequence (DNA): TGTGCCAGTAGTATTGGGGGCGGGGGGTCCTACGAGCAGTACTTC.

V usage is TRBV20-1 and J usage is TRBJ2-1; a weak D match, TRBD2 (6 bases). This CDR3 is 17 amino acids long. Germline lookup yields CDR1 DFQATT and CDR2 SNEGSKA (reference sequence). V was cut by 0 bases and J by 0 bases, with 15 bases left in between. For the CDR3, the DNA is TGCAGTGCTAGAGATGCGGGACTCACCTACTCCTACAATGAGCAGTTCTTC. Its protein is CSARDAGLTYSYNEQFF.

In this sample, this clonotype turned up a few times. The chain couples TRBV27 to TRBJ2-7, with D perhaps given as TRBD1 or TRBD2 (5 bases each). With 5 bases removed from V and 2 bases from J, the gap between germline ends came to 13 bases. This CDR3 comprises 14 residues. Per germline, CDR1 MNHEY and CDR2 SMNVEV (reference sequence). Written as DNA, the CDR3 is TGTGCCAGCAGTCGGGGCGGCCCTGCCTACGAGCAGTACTTC. Amino acids: CASSRGGPAYEQYF.

This chain links TRBV20-1 with TRBJ2-7; TRBD2 matches at 10 bases. The CDR3 has 17 amino acids. Trimming removed 0 bases from V and 1 base from J; junction bases left unmatched: 9. Germline V lookup: CDR1 DFQATT, CDR2 SNEGSKA (reference sequence). The CDR3 bases are TGCAGTGCTAGAGATGGTACCAGCGGGGGGGATTCCTACGAGCAGTACTTC. Amino acids: CSARDGTSGGDSYEQYF.

The rearrangement uses TRBV7-9 and TRBJ2-7; TRBD2 matches 9 bases. CDR3 length: 17 residues. CDR1 is SEHNR, CDR2 FQNEAQ, per germline (reference sequence). After removal of 2 bases from V and 1 base from J, the junction contained 9 bases not matched to a gene. The CDR3, as DNA: TGTGCCAGCAGCTTATCGTACCTAGCGGGGAGTTCCTACGAGCAGTACTTC. This translates into CASSLSYLAGSSYEQYF.

The rearrangement uses TRBV15 and TRBJ2-3; D possibly matches TRBD1 or TRBD2 (7 bases each). Deletions cut 3 bases from V and 2 bases from J, with 18 bases between. The CDR3 is made up of 17 amino acids. Germline CDR1 is LNHNV and CDR2 is YYDKDF (reference sequence). CDR3 nucleotides: TGTGCCACCAGCAGGGGGAGGGGGCCAGGACCCACAGATACGCAGTATTTT. Residues: CATSRGRGPGPTDTQYF.

Comment on this clonotype: The junction does not match germline at one end; this may be a read error. The rearrangement links TRBV7-8 to TRBJ2-2; TRBD2 matches at 10 bases. Germline assignment: CDR1 SGHVS and CDR2 FQNEAQ. The CDR3 covers 15 residues. CDR3 sequence (DNA): TGTGCCAGGAGCTTGAGCGGGGGGGCCGCCGGGGAGTTGTTTTTT. It codes for CARSLSGGAAGELFF. Together with reference TRBV7-8 and TRBJ2-2, the CDR3 gives the full variable domain: GAGVSQSPRYKVAKRGQDVALRCDPISGHVSLFWYQQALGQGPEFLTYFQNEAQLDKSGLPSDRFFAERPEGSVSTLKIQRTQQEDSAVYLCARSLSGGAAGELFFGEGSRLTVL.

The chain couples TRBV29-1 to TRBJ1-1, with a tentative D call TRBD1 (5 bases). With 5 bases removed from V and 8 bases from J, the gap between germline ends came to 15 bases. CDR3 length: 12 amino acids. The germline V gene has CDR1 SQVTM and CDR2 ANQGSEA. CDR3 in amino acids: CSVRTWGGEAFF. Written as DNA, the CDR3 is TGCAGCGTTCGAACATGGGGGGGAGAAGCTTTCTTT. The full variable domain, with the rest looked up from reference TRBV29-1 and TRBJ1-1, is SAVISQKPSRDICQRGTSLTIQCQVDSQVTMMFWYRQQPGQSLTLIATANQGSEATYESGFVIDKFPISRPNLTFSTLTVSNMSPEDSSIYLCSVRTWGGEAFFGQGTRLTVV.

This clonotype has just a few counts. The chain uses TRBV6-2 or TRBV6-3 and TRBJ2-7, with TRBD1 matching over 9 bases. J was trimmed by 5 bases and V by 8 bases; bases with no gene match: 7. This CDR3 spans 13 amino acids. Germline CDR1 and CDR2: MNHEY and SVGEGT. CDR3 protein: CASSGTGRHEQYF. CDR3 DNA: TGTGCCAGCTCCGGGACAGGGCGCCACGAGCAGTACTTC.

The V gene is TRBV5-1, the J gene TRBJ2-3, with 8 bases lining up with TRBD1. The CDR3 extends over 16 amino acids. V lost 4 bases to trimming and J lost 4 bases; unmatched junction nucleotides: 11. Per the germline V gene, CDR1 is SGHRS and CDR2 is YFSETQ. The CDR3 sequence: CASSDAQGAQADTQYF. CDR3 coding DNA: TGCGCCAGCAGCGACGCCCAGGGGGCGCAGGCAGATACGCAGTATTTT. Full variable domain (remainder filled in from reference TRBV5-1 and TRBJ2-3): KAGVTQTPRYLIKTRGQQVTLSCSPISGHRSVSWYQQTPGQGLQFLFEYFSETQRNKGNFPGRFSGRQFSNSRSEMNVSTLELGDSALYLCASSDAQGAQADTQYFGPGTRLTVL.

The chain has TRBV10-3 and TRBJ2-7, with 11 positions matching TRBD1. CDR3 length: 15 residues. Germline V gene sequence: CDR1 ENHRY, CDR2 SYGVKD. Germline trimming cut 6 bases from V and 3 bases from J; bases unmatched to any gene: 7. Written as DNA, the CDR3 is TGTGCCATCAGCCGCTCCGGGACAGGGGGCTACGAGCAGTACTTC. Residues: CAISRSGTGGYEQYF.

The genes are TRBV24-1 and TRBJ2-7; 9 bases match TRBD2. Unmatched junction bases numbered 12, after V lost 4 bases and J lost 6 bases. The germline CDR1 and CDR2 sequences are KGHDR and SFDVKD. The CDR3 totals 16 residues. Here the CDR3 reads CATSDPRASGVFEQYF. The CDR3 DNA sequence: TGTGCCACCAGTGACCCGCGGGCTAGCGGGGTATTCGAGCAGTACTTC.

This clonotype turned up a few times. The chain combines TRBV3-1 with TRBJ1-2; TRBD1 agrees at 9 bases. The CDR3 is 14 amino acids. Trimming cost V 2 bases and J 5 bases; bases outside gene matches: 3. CDR1 and CDR2 (germline): LGHDT, YNNKEL (reference sequence). DNA for the CDR3: TGTGCCAGCAGCCAAAACAGGGGGCGGTATGGCTACACCTTC. Protein: CASSQNRGRYGYTF.

This clonotype showed up just a few times. This chain links TRBV6-1 with TRBJ1-1; the D gene is possibly TRBD1 (6 bases). Trimming cost V 6 bases and J 8 bases, with 16 bases left between them. Germline CDR1 reads MNHNS; CDR2 reads SASEGT. The CDR3 consists of 13 residues. The CDR3 spells CASRETGTGEAFF. The CDR3 bases are TGTGCCAGCAGAGAAACAGGGACGGGGGAAGCTTTCTTT.

This clonotype was detected only once. The CDR3 nucleotides are TGTGCCAGCAGTGATAGTGCCCGCGGGGAGCTGTTTTTT. Encoded protein: CASSDSARGELFF. V gene TRBV25-1 combines with J gene TRBJ2-2; D ambiguous. The V end lost 3 bases, the J end lost 7 bases, and 9 bases lay between the germline ends. This CDR3 region has 13 residues. Per germline, CDR1 MGHDK and CDR2 SYGVNS.

With respect to this clonotype: The junction does not match germline at one end; this may be a read error. The chain recombines TRBV6-5 with TRBJ1-3, with D tentatively TRBD1 (5 bases). CDR3 length equals 17 residues. CDR1 is MNHEY and CDR2 is SVGAGI in the germline V gene. The CDR3: CASSYSEGTWSGNTIYF. The DNA for the CDR3 is TGTGCCAGCAGCTACTCGGAGGGGACCTGGTCGGGAAACACCATATATTTT.

V usage is TRBV9 and J usage is TRBJ2-5; 9 nucleotides line up with TRBD1. With the DNA end fitting TRBJ2-1 better, the J assignment may be wrong. Germline CDR1 reads SGDLS; CDR2 reads YYNGEE. This CDR3 has 15 amino acids. CDR3 sequence reads: CASSPTGGNYNEQFF. CDR3 DNA sequence: TGTGCCAGCAGCCCGACAGGGGGAAACTACAATGAGCAGTTCTTC.